This T cell receptor beta chain was documented in a study of blood T cell repertoires in COVID-19. About the research overall: T cells, B-cell-depleted T cells, or PBMCs provided the cDNA or gDNA that served as material.

Seattle researchers signed up patients amid active infection and tracked them longitudinally. Method: immunoSEQ multiplex PCR; TCRdb's copy keeps in-frame clones and lacks some. The sample holds approximately 300,000 clones, 90% seen once. With V trimmed by 3 bases and J by 1 base, 2 bases remained unmatched. CDR3 length: 14 residues. Germline V gives CDR1 SGDLS, CDR2 YYNGEE. Sequenced material: peripheral blood. The chain carries TRBV9 and TRBJ2-3, with 7 nucleotides matching TRBD2. This TCR came from a woman aged 30 to 39 with COVID-19, enrolled during active disease. CDR3 residues: CASSATSRTDTQYF. The CDR3 coding sequence is TGTGCCAGCAGCGCGACTAGCCGCACAGATACGCAGTATTTT.